The rows below give T cell receptor beta chains drawn from one sample of a study of blood T cell repertoires in COVID-19. The protocol was immunoSEQ multiplex PCR, while the TCRdb copy is restricted to in-frame clones and leaves out a portion. The table has 200,000 to 250,000 clones, around nine tenths seen once. What was sequenced was peripheral blood. These receptors were taken from a woman aged 55-70 years with acute or convalescent COVID-19. The CDR3 runs from the conserved cysteine through the conserved F or W. Fields, in order: V gene, CDR3 protein.

TRBV3-1/TRBV3-2 CASSQALNEQFF
TRBV10-2 CASRRGGAEAFF
TRBV6-1 CASSEVFTQSSGNTIYF
TRBV2 CASSPTGNTIYF
TRBV5-4 CASSSGQSVTEAFF
TRBV23-1 CASSQSRDNYEQYF
TRBV2 CASSVTGLMGGYTF
TRBV19 CASRATQGKAEAFF
TRBV6-1 CASSEVAGMKTFF
TRBV4-3 CASSHYGSGFIGQFF
TRBV28 CASRATGFNYGYTF
TRBV30 CAFRTGGAGNEQYF
TRBV28 CASSQLNQPQHF
TRBV7-6 CASSLSGGLYGYTF
TRBV6-1 CASSERGGLLEKLFF